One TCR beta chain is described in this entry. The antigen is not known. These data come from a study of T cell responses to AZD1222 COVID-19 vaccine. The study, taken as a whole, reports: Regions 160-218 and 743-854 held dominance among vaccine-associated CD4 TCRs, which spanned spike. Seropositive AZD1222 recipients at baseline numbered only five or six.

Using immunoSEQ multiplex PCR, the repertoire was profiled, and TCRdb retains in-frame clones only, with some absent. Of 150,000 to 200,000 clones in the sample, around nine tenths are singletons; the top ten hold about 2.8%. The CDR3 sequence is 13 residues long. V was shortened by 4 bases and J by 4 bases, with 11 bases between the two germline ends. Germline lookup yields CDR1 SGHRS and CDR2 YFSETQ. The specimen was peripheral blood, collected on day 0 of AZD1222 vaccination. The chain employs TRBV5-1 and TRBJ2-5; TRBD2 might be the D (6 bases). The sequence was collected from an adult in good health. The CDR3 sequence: CASSRRGGETQYF. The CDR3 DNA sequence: TGCGCCAGCAGCCGTCGGGGAGGAGAGACCCAGTACTTC.